A single sample gave rise to the 30 T cell receptor beta chains below, sequenced in a study of blood T cell repertoires in COVID-19. This table comes from immunoSEQ multiplex PCR, and its TCRdb copy is limited to in-frame clones, with some not included. This repertoire shows 350,000 to 450,000 clones, roughly 87% found once; its top ten account for 5% to 5.5%. The specimen sequenced was PBMCs or T cells enriched from blood (not recorded which). Every receptor here comes from a woman between 50 and 59 years old who had recovered from COVID-19.

This chain uses TRBV2 with TRBJ1-1; 7 bases fit TRBD1. V lost 5 bases to trimming and J lost 6 bases; unmatched junction nucleotides: 18. The CDR3 runs to 17 residues. CDR1 and CDR2 from the germline V gene are SNHLY and FYNNEI. Here the CDR3 reads CASSSYSTKQGSAEAFF. CDR3 coding DNA: TGTGCCAGCAGTTCCTATTCAACCAAACAGGGGTCGGCTGAAGCTTTCTTT. The full variable domain, in which reference TRBV2 and TRBJ1-1 provide the parts outside the CDR3, is EPEVTQTPSHQVTQMGQEVILRCVPISNHLYFYWYRQILGQKVEFLVSFYNNEISEKSEIFDDQFSVERPDGSNFTLKIRSTKLEDSAMYFCASSSYSTKQGSAEAFFGQGTRLTVV.

DNA of the CDR3: TGTGCCAGCAGAGAGCACAGGGGTTTGAAGTCCTACGAGCAGTACTTC. Its translation: CASREHRGLKSYEQYF. V gene TRBV2 combines with J gene TRBJ2-7, with TRBD1 identical over 7 bases. Trimming at V came to 6 bases and at J to 1 base, leaving 12 bases not matched to a gene. This CDR3 spans 16 amino acids. CDR1 SNHLY and CDR2 FYNNEI come from the germline V gene.

Only one count was recorded for this clone. V gene TRBV10-3 combines with J gene TRBJ1-2; TRBD1 aligns across 7 bases. The CDR3 runs 16 residues. J gave up 1 base and V 2 bases, and 7 bases lay outside the gene matches. Germline CDR1 reads ENHRY; CDR2 reads SYGVKD. The CDR3 sequence: CAISEKGDSLNYGYTF. CDR3 DNA sequence: TGTGCCATCAGTGAGAAAGGGGACAGCCTTAACTATGGCTACACCTTC.

The chain joins TRBV7-6 to TRBJ2-6, with a tentative D call TRBD2 (8 bases). CDR1 and CDR2 (germline): SGHVS, FNYEAQ. The CDR3 is 19 residues long. V lost 1 base and J lost 1, with 17 bases in between. CDR3 nucleotide sequence: TGTGCCAGCAGCTTAGTCGGGAGGGGGCTTGGTTCTGGGGCCAACGTCCTGACTTTC. Its protein is CASSLVGRGLGSGANVLTF.

CDR3 region: CASSLGQSSSGNTIYF. The CDR3 DNA reads as TGTGCCAGCAGCTTGGGGCAGTCGTCCTCTGGAAACACCATATATTTT. This chain links TRBV5-4 with TRBJ1-3; unclear D gene. Germline assignment: CDR1 SGHNT and CDR2 YYREEE (reference sequence). Trimming left V 0 bases short and J 0 bases short, with 10 bases between. The CDR3 loop spans 16 amino acids.

The chain has TRBV7-2 and TRBJ2-2; tentative D call: TRBD2 (5 bases). CDR1 SGHTA and CDR2 FQGNSA come from the germline V gene. Trimming left V 7 bases short and J 5 bases short, with 14 bases between. The CDR3 totals 14 residues. CDR3 region: CASNRGVTTGELFF. DNA for the CDR3: TGTGCCAGCAACCGGGGAGTTACAACCGGGGAGCTGTTTTTT.

The chain uses TRBV5-4 and TRBJ1-2; perhaps TRBD1 as D (6 bases). Germline CDR1 and CDR2: SGHNT and YYREEE (reference sequence). This CDR3 is 15 amino acids long. Trimming shortened V by 4 bases and J by 4 bases, and 17 bases separated the two germline ends. The CDR3 sequence is CASSRDTQAVYGYTF. DNA of the CDR3: TGTGCCAGCAGCCGGGACACTCAGGCTGTCTATGGCTACACCTTC.

The V call is TRBV9, the J call TRBJ1-6; D might be TRBD1 (6 bases). Per germline, CDR1 SGDLS and CDR2 YYNGEE. The ends were cut back, 4 bases at V and 7 bases at J, with 12 bases in the middle. The CDR3 spans 14 residues. The CDR3 here is CASSPRTENSPLHF. CDR3 DNA sequence: TGTGCCAGCAGCCCAAGGACAGAAAATTCACCCCTCCACTTT.

The genes are TRBV29-1 and TRBJ1-2; D might be TRBD1 (5 bases). The germline V and J ends were trimmed by 6 bases and 6 bases, with 23 bases remaining between them. This CDR3 contains 15 residues. From germline, CDR1 is SQVTM and CDR2 ANQGSEA. The CDR3: CSVREARAPFNGYTF. The CDR3 nucleotides read TGCAGCGTGCGGGAGGCCAGGGCCCCCTTCAATGGCTACACCTTC.

The gene calls are TRBV3-1 (or the pseudogene TRBV3-2) and TRBJ2-5; possibly TRBD1 for D (6 bases). V was pared by 1 base and J by 0 bases, with 15 bases between. Per the germline V gene, CDR1 is LGHDT and CDR2 is YNNKEL (reference sequence). This CDR3 comprises 17 residues. CDR3 nucleotide sequence: TGTGCCAGCAGCCAAGGGTTCGTTCAGGGGTACCAAGAGACCCAGTACTTC. Protein: CASSQGFVQGYQETQYF.

The CDR3 loop reads CASSGGTLGATWSSYTF. The CDR3 DNA sequence: TGTGCCAGCAGCGGGGGGACCCTGGGTGCTACCTGGAGTAGCTACACCTTC. The chain combines TRBV27 with TRBJ1-2; D is perhaps TRBD1 (5 bases). Germline lookup yields CDR1 MNHEY and CDR2 SMNVEV (reference sequence). With 6 bases removed from V and 9 bases from J, the gap between germline ends came to 29 bases. The length of the CDR3 is 17 residues.

The chain employs TRBV7-9 and TRBJ1-4, with 7 nucleotides matching TRBD1. The trim removed 3 bases at V and 6 bases at J, leaving 7 bases unmatched. CDR1 SEHNR and CDR2 FQNEAQ come from the germline V gene (reference sequence). This CDR3 has 15 amino acids. CDR3 region: CASSLGAGQDEKLFF. CDR3 DNA sequence: TGTGCCAGCAGCTTGGGAGCCGGACAGGATGAAAAACTGTTTTTT.

V usage is TRBV30 and J usage is TRBJ2-5; 7 positions match TRBD1. The CDR3 length is 15 residues. J was trimmed by 2 bases and V by 3 bases; bases with no gene match: 9. Germline lookup yields CDR1 GTSNPN and CDR2 SVGIG (reference sequence). CDR3 protein: CAWRGTGERQETQYF. The CDR3 nucleotides are TGTGCCTGGAGGGGTACAGGGGAAAGGCAAGAGACCCAGTACTTC.

The chain uses TRBV5-1 and TRBJ2-3; maybe TRBD1 (6 bases). This CDR3 contains 13 residues. Germline assignment: CDR1 SGHRS and CDR2 YFSETQ. The germline V and J ends were trimmed by 4 bases and 2 bases, with 8 bases remaining between them. Here the CDR3 DNA reads TGCGCCAGCAGCAGGACAGCCACAGATACGCAGTATTTT. It encodes CASSRTATDTQYF.

The chain recombines TRBV2 with TRBJ2-2; D is unresolved. V was cut by 8 bases and J by 1 base, with 8 bases left in between. The CDR3 is 13 residues long. CDR1 is SNHLY, CDR2 FYNNEI, per germline. CDR3 bases: TGTGCCAGCGGCGGCGAGAACACCGGGGAGCTGTTTTTT. Its translation: CASGGENTGELFF.

The chain has TRBV19 and TRBJ2-5; possible D gene TRBD1, 6 bases. From germline, CDR1 is LNHDA and CDR2 SQIVND (reference sequence). CDR3 length: 14 residues. The ends were cut back, 4 bases at V and 5 bases at J, with 14 bases in the middle. CDR3 sequence reads: CASSTWDNRETQYF. The DNA for the CDR3 is TGTGCCAGTAGTACCTGGGACAATAGGGAGACCCAGTACTTC.

A remark on this clone: The sample has other DNA sequences that encode this CDR3 too. The chain is built from TRBV4-1 and TRBJ1-2; D call uncertain. The CDR3 length is 13 residues. The germline CDR1 and CDR2 sequences are MGHRA and YSYEKL. V was clipped by 1 base and J by 2 bases, with 5 bases between them. In DNA, the CDR3 is TGCGCCAGCAGCCAAGGCCAGAACTATGGCTACACCTTC. Translating gives CASSQGQNYGYTF.

V usage is TRBV6-2 or TRBV6-3 and J usage is TRBJ2-5, with D perhaps matching TRBD2 (5 bases). Germline lookup yields CDR1 MNHEY and CDR2 SVGEGT. The CDR3 consists of 15 residues. V shed 0 bases and J shed 2 bases, with 10 bases lying between them. The CDR3: CASSYSMQRQETQYF. CDR3 DNA sequence: TGTGCCAGCAGTTACTCGATGCAGCGGCAAGAGACCCAGTACTTC.

The rearrangement links TRBV7-2 to TRBJ1-6; 9 bases fit TRBD1. The germline gives CDR1 SGHTA, CDR2 FQGNSA. There are 14 residues in the CDR3. Germline trimming cut 4 bases from V and 6 bases from J; bases unmatched to any gene: 1. CDR3 sequence (DNA): TGTGCCAGCAGCTCGACAGGGGGTAATTCACCCCTCCACTTT. Amino acids: CASSSTGGNSPLHF.

The chain carries TRBV15 and TRBJ1-5; D is possibly TRBD1 (5 bases). CDR1 is LNHNV, CDR2 YYDKDF, per germline (reference sequence). The V end lost 1 base, the J end lost 3 bases, and 10 bases lay between the germline ends. The CDR3 extends over 15 amino acids. The CDR3 protein is CATSRGQGYNQPQHF. In DNA form, the CDR3 reads TGTGCCACCAGCAGAGGTCAGGGCTACAATCAGCCCCAGCATTTT.

The chain recombines TRBV6-5 with TRBJ1-2; D might be TRBD1 (5 bases). This CDR3 has 15 residues. Trimming cost V 7 bases and J 2 bases, with 17 bases left between them. CDR1 and CDR2 (germline): MNHEY, SVGAGI. The CDR3 DNA follows: TGTGCCAGCACCCCCGGGACGGCGGGAAACTATGGCTACACCTTC. Protein: CASTPGTAGNYGYTF.

The chain recombines TRBV4-2 with TRBJ1-5; D may be TRBD1 (5 bases). V was shortened by 2 bases and J by 4 bases, with 18 bases between the two germline ends. Germline values: CDR1 LGHNA, CDR2 YNFKEQ. The CDR3 runs 17 residues. This CDR3 reads CASSQSAGHSGNQPQHF. The CDR3 nucleotides are TGTGCCAGCAGCCAATCGGCAGGACACTCTGGAAATCAGCCCCAGCATTTT.

The chain couples TRBV11-2 to TRBJ2-1; D uncertain. The V gene lost 5 bases and the J gene lost 4 bases, with 12 bases spanning the gap. The CDR3 is 14 amino acids. The germline V gene encodes CDR1 SGHAT and CDR2 FQNNGV. CDR3 DNA: TGTGCCAGCAGCACCCTAGGAATGTACAATGAGCAGTTCTTC. This gives the protein CASSTLGMYNEQFF.

The chain recombines TRBV4-1 with TRBJ1-2; D is undetermined. Trimming removed 1 base from V and 8 bases from J, with 14 bases in between. The CDR3 length is 14 residues. Germline lookup yields CDR1 MGHRA and CDR2 YSYEKL. CDR3 amino acids: CASSQGVWPGGYTF. CDR3 DNA: TGCGCCAGCAGCCAAGGGGTCTGGCCCGGGGGCTACACCTTC.

This clone turned up a few times. This chain connects TRBV5-1 to TRBJ2-1; weak D call: TRBD2 (5 bases). The V gene lost 0 bases and the J gene lost 5 bases, with 12 bases spanning the gap. Germline loops: CDR1 SGHRS, CDR2 YFSETQ. This CDR3 has 15 residues. CDR3 residues: CASSLASAENNEQFF. CDR3 DNA: TGCGCCAGCAGCTTGGCCTCAGCGGAGAACAATGAGCAGTTCTTC.

The V gene is TRBV6-5, the J gene TRBJ1-1; 7 nucleotides match TRBD1. V shed 6 bases and J 4 bases; nucleotides not matched to a gene: 8. The CDR3 extends over 14 amino acids. CDR1 and CDR2 from the germline V gene are MNHEY and SVGAGI. DNA for the CDR3: TGTGCCAGCAGACCTGACAGGGTGCGCACTGAAGCTTTCTTT. Residues: CASRPDRVRTEAFF.

This clone appeared a few times. This chain uses TRBV5-5 with TRBJ2-1, with 8 bases that match TRBD1. The V gene end was trimmed by 3 bases and the J gene end by 4 bases; junction bases not matched to a gene: 6. Germline values: CDR1 SGHKS, CDR2 YYEKEE (reference sequence). The CDR3 spans 15 residues. In nucleotides, the CDR3 is TGTGCCAGCAGCTGGGCAGGGGGCAATTACAATGAGCAGTTCTTC. Protein product: CASSWAGGNYNEQFF.

V gene TRBV18 combines with J gene TRBJ1-4; D perhaps matches TRBD1 (6 bases). CDR1 is KGHSH and CDR2 is LQKENI in the germline V gene. The ends were cut back, 3 bases at V and 9 bases at J, with 11 bases in the middle. The CDR3 is made up of 13 amino acids. The CDR3 DNA follows: TGTGCCAGCTCACCCCAGGGGATCCAAAAACTGTTTTTT. Encoded protein: CASSPQGIQKLFF. The entire variable domain, with the rest obtained from reference TRBV18 and TRBJ1-4, is as follows: NAGVMQNPRHLVRRRGQEARLRCSPMKGHSHVYWYRQLPEEGLKFMVYLQKENIIDESGMPKERFSAEFPKEGPSILRIQQVVRGDSAAYFCASSPQGIQKLFFGSGTQLSVL.

This rearrangement joins TRBV19 to TRBJ1-5; TRBD1 matches 8 bases. V lost 7 bases, J lost 11 bases, and 13 bases stayed unmatched. The CDR3 loop spans 14 amino acids. Germline CDR1 and CDR2: LNHDA and SQIVND (reference sequence). CDR3 amino acids: CASTGQGLGGSQHF. The CDR3 DNA is TGTGCCAGTACCGGACAGGGCCTCGGGGGTTCCCAGCATTTT. Using reference TRBV19 and TRBJ1-5 for the parts outside the CDR3, the full variable domain is DGGITQSPKYLFRKEGQNVTLSCEQNLNHDAMYWYRQDPGQGLRLIYYSQIVNDFQKGDIAEGYSVSREKKESFPLTVTSAQKNPTAFYLCASTGQGLGGSQHFGDGTRLSIL.

This clone was counted a few times. The V gene is TRBV6-2 or TRBV6-3, the J gene TRBJ2-2; perhaps TRBD1 as D (6 bases). Germline lookup yields CDR1 MNHEY and CDR2 SVGEGT. Trimming removed 5 bases at V and 5 bases at J, with 15 bases between. The CDR3 is 15 residues long. The CDR3 reads CASSPDGQYTGELFF. DNA for the CDR3: TGTGCCAGCAGTCCCGATGGACAGTATACCGGGGAGCTGTTTTTT.